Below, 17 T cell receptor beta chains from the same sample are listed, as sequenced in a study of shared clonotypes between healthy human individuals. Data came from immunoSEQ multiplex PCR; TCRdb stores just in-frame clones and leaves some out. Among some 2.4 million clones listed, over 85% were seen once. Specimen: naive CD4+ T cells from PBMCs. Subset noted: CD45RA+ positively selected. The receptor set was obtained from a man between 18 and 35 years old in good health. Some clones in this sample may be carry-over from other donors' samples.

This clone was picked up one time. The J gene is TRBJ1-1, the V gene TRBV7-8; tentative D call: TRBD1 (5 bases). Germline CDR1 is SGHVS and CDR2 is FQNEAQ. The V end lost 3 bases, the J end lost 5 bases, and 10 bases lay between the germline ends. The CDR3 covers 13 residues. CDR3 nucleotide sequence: TGTGCCAGCAGCTTTCGGGGGGGGACTGAAGCTTTCTTT. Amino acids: CASSFRGGTEAFF.

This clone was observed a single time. The CDR3 loop is CASGGAQPITDTQYF. The DNA for the CDR3 is TGTGCCAGCGGGGGGGCCCAGCCCATCACAGATACGCAGTATTTT. The genes are TRBV21-1 and TRBJ2-3; the table calls TRBD2, which could not be checked here. TRBV21-1 is a pseudogene segment. The CDR3 totals 15 residues.

CDR3 in DNA: TGTGCCAGCAGTTTATATTTTCAGAACACTGAAGCTTTCTTT. Protein: CASSLYFQNTEAFF. The genes are TRBV27 and TRBJ1-1, with no clear D. V was clipped by 1 base and J by 1 base, with 7 bases between them. The V gene's germline CDR1 is MNHEY and CDR2 SMNVEV (reference sequence). The CDR3 spans 14 residues.

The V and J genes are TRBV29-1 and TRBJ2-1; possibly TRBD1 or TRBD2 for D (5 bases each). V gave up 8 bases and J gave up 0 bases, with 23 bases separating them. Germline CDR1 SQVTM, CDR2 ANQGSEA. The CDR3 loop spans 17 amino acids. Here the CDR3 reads CSTDGNRDASSYNEQFF. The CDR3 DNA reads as TGCAGCACCGATGGGAACCGGGACGCAAGCTCCTACAATGAGCAGTTCTTC.

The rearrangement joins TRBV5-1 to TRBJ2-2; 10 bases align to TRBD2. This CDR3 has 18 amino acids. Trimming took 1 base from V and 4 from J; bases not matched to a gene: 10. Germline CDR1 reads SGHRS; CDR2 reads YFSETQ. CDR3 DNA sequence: TGCGCCAGCAGCTTGTGGTTTTTGGCTAGCGGGAGCACCGGGGAGCTGTTTTTT. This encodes CASSLWFLASGSTGELFF.

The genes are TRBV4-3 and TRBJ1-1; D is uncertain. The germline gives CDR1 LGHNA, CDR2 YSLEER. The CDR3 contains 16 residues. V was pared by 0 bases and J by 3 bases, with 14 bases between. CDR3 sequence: CASSQDKGTMDTEAFF. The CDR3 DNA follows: TGCGCCAGCAGCCAAGATAAAGGTACCATGGACACTGAAGCTTTCTTT.

The CDR3 sequence: CASSYRGTRTNEKLFF. The CDR3 region has the DNA TGTGCCAGCAGTTACCGAGGGACAAGGACTAATGAAAAACTGTTTTTT. V is TRBV6-5 and J is TRBJ1-4; TRBD1 is a possible D gene (6 bases). Trimming cost V 2 bases and J 2 bases, with 12 bases left between them. Germline CDR1 MNHEY, CDR2 SVGAGI. The CDR3 loop spans 16 amino acids.

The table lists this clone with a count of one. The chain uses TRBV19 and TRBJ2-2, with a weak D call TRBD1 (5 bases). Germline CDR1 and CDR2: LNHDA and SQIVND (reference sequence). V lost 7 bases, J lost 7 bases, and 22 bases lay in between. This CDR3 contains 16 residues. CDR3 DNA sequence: TGTGCCAGTACAGTCCAGGAGACAGTACTATTCGGGGAGCTGTTTTTT. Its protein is CASTVQETVLFGELFF.

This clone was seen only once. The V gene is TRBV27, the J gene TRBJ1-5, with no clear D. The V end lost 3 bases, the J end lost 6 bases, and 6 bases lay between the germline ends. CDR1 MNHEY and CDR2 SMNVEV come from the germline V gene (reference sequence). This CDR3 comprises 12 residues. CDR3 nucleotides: TGTGCCAGCAGTTTCCGGGGTCAGCCCCAGCATTTT. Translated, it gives CASSFRGQPQHF.

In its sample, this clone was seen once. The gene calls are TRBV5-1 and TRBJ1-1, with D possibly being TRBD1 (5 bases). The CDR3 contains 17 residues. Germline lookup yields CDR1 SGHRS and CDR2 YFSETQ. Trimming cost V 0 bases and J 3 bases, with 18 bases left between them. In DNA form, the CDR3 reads TGCGCCAGCAGCTTGGGGGGACTCGGGAGAGGGGACACTGAAGCTTTCTTT. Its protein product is CASSLGGLGRGDTEAFF.

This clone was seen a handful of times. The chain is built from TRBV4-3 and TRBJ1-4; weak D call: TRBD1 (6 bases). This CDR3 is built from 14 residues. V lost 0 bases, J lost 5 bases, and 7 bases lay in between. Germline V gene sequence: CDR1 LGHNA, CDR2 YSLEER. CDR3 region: CASSQEGGNEKLFF. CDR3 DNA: TGCGCCAGCAGCCAAGAAGGGGGAAATGAAAAACTGTTTTTT.

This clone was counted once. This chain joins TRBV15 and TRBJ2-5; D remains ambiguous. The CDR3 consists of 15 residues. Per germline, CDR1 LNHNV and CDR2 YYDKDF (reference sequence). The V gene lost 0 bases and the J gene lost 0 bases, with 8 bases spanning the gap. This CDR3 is CATSRELRDQETQYF. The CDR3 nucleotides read TGTGCCACCAGCAGAGAGCTCCGGGACCAAGAGACCCAGTACTTC.

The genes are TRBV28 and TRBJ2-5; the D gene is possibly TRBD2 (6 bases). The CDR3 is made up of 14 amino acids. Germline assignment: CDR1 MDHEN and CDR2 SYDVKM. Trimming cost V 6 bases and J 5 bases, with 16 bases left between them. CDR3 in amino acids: CASSFHGGRETQYF. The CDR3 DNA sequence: TGTGCCAGCAGCTTCCATGGAGGGAGGGAGACCCAGTACTTC.

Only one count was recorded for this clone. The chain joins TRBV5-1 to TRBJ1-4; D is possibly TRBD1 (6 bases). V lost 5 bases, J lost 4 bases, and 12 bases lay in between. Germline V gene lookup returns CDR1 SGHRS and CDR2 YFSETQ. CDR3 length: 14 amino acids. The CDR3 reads CASSRTAVNEKLFF. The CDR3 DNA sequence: TGCGCCAGCAGTAGGACAGCTGTTAATGAAAAACTGTTTTTT.

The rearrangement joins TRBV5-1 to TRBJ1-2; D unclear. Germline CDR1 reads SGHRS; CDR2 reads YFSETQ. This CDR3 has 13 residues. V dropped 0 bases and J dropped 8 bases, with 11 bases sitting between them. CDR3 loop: CASSLDGIWGYTF. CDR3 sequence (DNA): TGCGCCAGCAGCTTGGACGGTATTTGGGGCTACACCTTC.

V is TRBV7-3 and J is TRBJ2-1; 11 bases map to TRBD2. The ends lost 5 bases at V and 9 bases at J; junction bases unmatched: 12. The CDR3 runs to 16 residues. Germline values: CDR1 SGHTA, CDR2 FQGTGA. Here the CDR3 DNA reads TGTGCCAGCAGCCTATTTGGTAGCGGGAGGGTGAGTGAGCAGTTCTTC. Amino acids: CASSLFGSGRVSEQFF. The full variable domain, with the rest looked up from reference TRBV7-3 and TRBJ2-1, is GAGVSQTPSNKVTEKGKYVELRCDPISGHTALYWYRQSLGQGPEFLIYFQGTGAADDSGLPNDRFFAVRPEGSVSTLKIQRTERGDSAVYLCASSLFGSGRVSEQFFGPGTRLTVL.

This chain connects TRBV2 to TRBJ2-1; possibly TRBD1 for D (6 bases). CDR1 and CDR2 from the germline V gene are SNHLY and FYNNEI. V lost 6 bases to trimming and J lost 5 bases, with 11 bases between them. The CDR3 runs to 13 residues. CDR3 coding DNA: TGTGCCAGCAGCCGGGACACTAACAATGAGCAGTTCTTC. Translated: CASSRDTNNEQFF. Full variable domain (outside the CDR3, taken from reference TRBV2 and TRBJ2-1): EPEVTQTPSHQVTQMGQEVILRCVPISNHLYFYWYRQILGQKVEFLVSFYNNEISEKSEIFDDQFSVERPDGSNFTLKIRSTKLEDSAMYFCASSRDTNNEQFFGPGTRLTVL.